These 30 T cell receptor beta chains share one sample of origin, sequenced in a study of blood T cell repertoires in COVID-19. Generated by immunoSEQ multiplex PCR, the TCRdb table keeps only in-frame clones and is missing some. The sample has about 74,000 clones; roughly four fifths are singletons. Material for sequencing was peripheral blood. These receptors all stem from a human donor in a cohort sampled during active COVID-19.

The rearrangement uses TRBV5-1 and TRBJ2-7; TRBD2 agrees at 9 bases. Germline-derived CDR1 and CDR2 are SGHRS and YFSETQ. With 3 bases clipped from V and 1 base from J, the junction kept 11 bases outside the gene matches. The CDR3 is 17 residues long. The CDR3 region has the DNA TGCGCCAGCAGCTACGGGACCTTAGCGGGGGAGTCCTACGAGCAGTACTTC. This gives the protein CASSYGTLAGESYEQYF.

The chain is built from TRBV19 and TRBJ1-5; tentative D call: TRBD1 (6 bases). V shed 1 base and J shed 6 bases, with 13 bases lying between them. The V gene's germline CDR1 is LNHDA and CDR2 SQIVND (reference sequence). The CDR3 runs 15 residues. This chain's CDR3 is CASSIASGARQPQHF. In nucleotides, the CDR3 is TGTGCCAGTAGTATAGCCTCAGGGGCGCGTCAGCCCCAGCATTTT. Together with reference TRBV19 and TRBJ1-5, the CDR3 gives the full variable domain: DGGITQSPKYLFRKEGQNVTLSCEQNLNHDAMYWYRQDPGQGLRLIYYSQIVNDFQKGDIAEGYSVSREKKESFPLTVTSAQKNPTAFYLCASSIASGARQPQHFGDGTRLSIL.

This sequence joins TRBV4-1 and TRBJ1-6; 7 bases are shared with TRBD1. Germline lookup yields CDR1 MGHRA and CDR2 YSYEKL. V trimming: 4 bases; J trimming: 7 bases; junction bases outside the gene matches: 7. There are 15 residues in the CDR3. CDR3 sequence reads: CASSRGQAVNSPLHF. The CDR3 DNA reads TGCGCCAGCAGCCGAGGACAGGCAGTAAATTCACCCCTCCACTTT.

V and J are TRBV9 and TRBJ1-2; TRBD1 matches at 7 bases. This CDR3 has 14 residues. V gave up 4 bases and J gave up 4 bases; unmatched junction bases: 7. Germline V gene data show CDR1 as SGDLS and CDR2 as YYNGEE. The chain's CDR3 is CASSNQGGGYGYTF. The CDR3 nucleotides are TGTGCCAGCAGCAATCAGGGGGGCGGCTATGGCTACACCTTC.

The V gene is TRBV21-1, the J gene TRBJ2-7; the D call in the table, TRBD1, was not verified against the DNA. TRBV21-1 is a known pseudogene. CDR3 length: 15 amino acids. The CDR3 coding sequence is TGTGCCAGCAGCCCCCCCCGGGACAGGGACTACGAGCAGTACTTC. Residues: CASSPPRDRDYEQYF.

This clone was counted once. The CDR3 DNA reads as TGTGCCACCTGGGGGGACAGGGGCGGCGAGCAGTACTTC. It specifies CATWGDRGGEQYF. The V call is TRBV30, the J call TRBJ2-7, with TRBD1 matching 10 bases. CDR1 and CDR2 (germline): GTSNPN, SVGIG (reference sequence). V trimming: 8 bases; J trimming: 6 bases; junction bases outside the gene matches: 10. There are 13 residues in the CDR3.

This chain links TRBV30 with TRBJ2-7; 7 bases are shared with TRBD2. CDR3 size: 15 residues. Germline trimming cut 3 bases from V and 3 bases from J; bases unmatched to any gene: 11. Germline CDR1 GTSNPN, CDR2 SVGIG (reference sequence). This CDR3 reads CAWSAGRSRYYEQYF. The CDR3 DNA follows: TGTGCCTGGAGCGCCGGGAGGAGTCGGTACTACGAGCAGTACTTC.

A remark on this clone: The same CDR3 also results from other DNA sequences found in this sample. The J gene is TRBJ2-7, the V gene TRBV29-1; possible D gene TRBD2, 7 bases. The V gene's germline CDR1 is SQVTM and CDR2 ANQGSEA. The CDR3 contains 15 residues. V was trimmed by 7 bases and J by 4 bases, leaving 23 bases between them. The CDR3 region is CSAALSRGASYEQYF. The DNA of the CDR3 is TGCAGCGCCGCCCTGTCTCGGGGGGCCTCTTACGAGCAGTACTTC.

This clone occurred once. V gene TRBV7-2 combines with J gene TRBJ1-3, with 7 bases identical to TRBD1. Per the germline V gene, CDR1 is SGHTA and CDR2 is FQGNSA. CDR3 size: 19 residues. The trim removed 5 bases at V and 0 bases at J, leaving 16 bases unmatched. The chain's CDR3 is CASSARRDRGPRSGNTIYF. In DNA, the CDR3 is TGTGCCAGCAGCGCCCGACGGGACAGAGGCCCCCGCTCTGGAAACACCATATATTTT.

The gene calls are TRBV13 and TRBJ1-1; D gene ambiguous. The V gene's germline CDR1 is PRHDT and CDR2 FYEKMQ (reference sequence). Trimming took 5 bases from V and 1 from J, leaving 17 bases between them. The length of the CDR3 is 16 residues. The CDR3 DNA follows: TGTGCCAGCAGCCCTGGGAGAACAAAGCCGAACACTGAAGCTTTCTTT. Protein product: CASSPGRTKPNTEAFF.

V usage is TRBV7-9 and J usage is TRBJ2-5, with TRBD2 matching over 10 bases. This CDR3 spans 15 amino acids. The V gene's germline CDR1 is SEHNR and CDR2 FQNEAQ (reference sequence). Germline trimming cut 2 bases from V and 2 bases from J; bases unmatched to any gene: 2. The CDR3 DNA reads TGTGCCAGCAGCTTACGAGCGGGGGGGCAAGAGACCCAGTACTTC. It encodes CASSLRAGGQETQYF.

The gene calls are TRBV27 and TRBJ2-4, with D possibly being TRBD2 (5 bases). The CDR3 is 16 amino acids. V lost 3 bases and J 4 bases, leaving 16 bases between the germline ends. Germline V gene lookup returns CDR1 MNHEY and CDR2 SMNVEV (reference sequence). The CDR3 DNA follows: TGTGCCAGCAGTTTCGTTGCAGATATAGCGAAAAACATTCAGTACTTC. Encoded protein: CASSFVADIAKNIQYF.

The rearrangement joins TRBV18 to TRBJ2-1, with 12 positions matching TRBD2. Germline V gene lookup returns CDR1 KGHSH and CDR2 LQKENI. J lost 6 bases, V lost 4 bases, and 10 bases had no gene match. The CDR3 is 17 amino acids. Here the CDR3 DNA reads TGTGCCAGCTCACAACGACCACTAGCGGGGGGTATCAATGAGCAGTTCTTC. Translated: CASSQRPLAGGINEQFF.

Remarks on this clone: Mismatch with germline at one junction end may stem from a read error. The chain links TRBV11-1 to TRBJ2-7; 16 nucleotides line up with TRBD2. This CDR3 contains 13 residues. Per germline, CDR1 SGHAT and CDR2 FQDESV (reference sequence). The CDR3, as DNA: TGTGCCAGCAGCCCCGGGACTAGCGGGGGGGCTGCCTTC. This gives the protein CASSPGTSGGAAF.

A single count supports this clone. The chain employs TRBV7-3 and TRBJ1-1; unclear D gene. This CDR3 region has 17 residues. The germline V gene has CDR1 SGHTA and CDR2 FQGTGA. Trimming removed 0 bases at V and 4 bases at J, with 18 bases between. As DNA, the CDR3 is TGTGCCAGCAGCTTAACAGCCCTCAATCTGGTCCCCACTGAAGCTTTCTTT. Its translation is CASSLTALNLVPTEAFF.

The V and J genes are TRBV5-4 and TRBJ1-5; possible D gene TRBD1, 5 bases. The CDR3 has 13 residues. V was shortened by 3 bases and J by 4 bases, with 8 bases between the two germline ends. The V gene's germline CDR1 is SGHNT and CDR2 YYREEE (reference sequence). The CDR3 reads CASSWAGNQPQHF. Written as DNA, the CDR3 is TGTGCCAGCAGCTGGGCAGGGAATCAGCCCCAGCATTTT.

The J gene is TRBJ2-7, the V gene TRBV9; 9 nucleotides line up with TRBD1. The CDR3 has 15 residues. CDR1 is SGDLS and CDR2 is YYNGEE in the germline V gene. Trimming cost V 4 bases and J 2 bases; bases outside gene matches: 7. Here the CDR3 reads CASSLGTGSAYEQYF. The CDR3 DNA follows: TGTGCCAGCAGCCTCGGGACAGGGTCGGCCTACGAGCAGTACTTC.

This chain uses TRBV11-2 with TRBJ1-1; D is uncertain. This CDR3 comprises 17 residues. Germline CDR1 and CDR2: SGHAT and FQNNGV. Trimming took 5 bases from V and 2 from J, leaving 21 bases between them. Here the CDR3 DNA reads TGTGCCAGCAGCAACTCCCGGGGAGCTAAATCCAACACTGAAGCTTTCTTT. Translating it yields CASSNSRGAKSNTEAFF.

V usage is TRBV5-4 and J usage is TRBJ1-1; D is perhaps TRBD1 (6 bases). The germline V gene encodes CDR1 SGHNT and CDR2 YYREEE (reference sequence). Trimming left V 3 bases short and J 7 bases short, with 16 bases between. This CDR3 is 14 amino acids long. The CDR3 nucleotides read TGTGCCAGCAGCTCCAGCAGGGGTTCTGTTGAAGCTTTCTTT. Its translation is CASSSSRGSVEAFF. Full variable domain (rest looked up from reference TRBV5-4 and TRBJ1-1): ETGVTQSPTHLIKTRGQQVTLRCSSQSGHNTVSWYQQALGQGPQFIFQYYREEENGRGNFPPRFSGLQFPNYSSELNVNALELDDSALYLCASSSSRGSVEAFFGQGTRLTVV.

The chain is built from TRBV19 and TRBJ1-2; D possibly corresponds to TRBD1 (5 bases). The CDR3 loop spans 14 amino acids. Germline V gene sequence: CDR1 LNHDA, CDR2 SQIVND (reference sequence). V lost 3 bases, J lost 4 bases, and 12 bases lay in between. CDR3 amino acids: CASSIGRGIYGYTF. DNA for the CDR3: TGTGCCAGTAGTATTGGACGGGGGATCTATGGCTACACCTTC.

CDR3 sequence: CASSLGGTDRNTIYF. The CDR3 DNA follows: TGTGCCAGCAGCTTAGGAGGGACAGACAGAAACACCATATATTTT. The rearrangement uses TRBV7-9 and TRBJ1-3; 7 bases are a match to TRBD1. Germline loops: CDR1 SEHNR, CDR2 FQNEAQ (reference sequence). The CDR3 totals 15 residues. With V trimmed by 1 base and J by 5 bases, 5 bases remained unmatched.

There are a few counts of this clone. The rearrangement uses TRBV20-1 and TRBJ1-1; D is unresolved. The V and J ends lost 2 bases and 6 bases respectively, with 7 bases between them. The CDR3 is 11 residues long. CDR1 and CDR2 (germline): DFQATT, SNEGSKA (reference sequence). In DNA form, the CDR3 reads TGCAGTGCTAGACGAGAAGCTGAAGCTTTCTTT. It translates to CSARREAEAFF.

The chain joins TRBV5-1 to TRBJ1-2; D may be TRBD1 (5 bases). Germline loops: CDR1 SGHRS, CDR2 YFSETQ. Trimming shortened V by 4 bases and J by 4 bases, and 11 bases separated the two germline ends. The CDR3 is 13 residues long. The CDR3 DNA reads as TGCGCCAGCAGCCGGGACTCTCCCTATGGCTACACCTTC. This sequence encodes CASSRDSPYGYTF. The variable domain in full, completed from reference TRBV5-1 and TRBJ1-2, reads KAGVTQTPRYLIKTRGQQVTLSCSPISGHRSVSWYQQTPGQGLQFLFEYFSETQRNKGNFPGRFSGRQFSNSRSEMNVSTLELGDSALYLCASSRDSPYGYTFGSGTRLTVV.

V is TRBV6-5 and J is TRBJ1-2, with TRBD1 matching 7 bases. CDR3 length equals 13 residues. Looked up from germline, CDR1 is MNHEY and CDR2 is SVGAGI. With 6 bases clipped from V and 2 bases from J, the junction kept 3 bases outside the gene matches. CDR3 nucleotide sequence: TGTGCCAGCAGGCCGGGACAGAACTATGGCTACACCTTC. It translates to CASRPGQNYGYTF.

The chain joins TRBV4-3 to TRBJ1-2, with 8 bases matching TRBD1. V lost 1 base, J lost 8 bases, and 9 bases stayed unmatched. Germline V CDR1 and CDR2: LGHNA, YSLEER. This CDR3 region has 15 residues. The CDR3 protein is CASSQAQGGSWGYTF. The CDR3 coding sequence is TGCGCCAGCAGCCAAGCACAGGGGGGAAGTTGGGGCTACACCTTC.

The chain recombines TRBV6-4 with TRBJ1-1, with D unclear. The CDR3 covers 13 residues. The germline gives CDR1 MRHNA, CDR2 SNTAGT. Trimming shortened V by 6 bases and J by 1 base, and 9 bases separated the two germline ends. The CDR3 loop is CASRVTANTEAFF. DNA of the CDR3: TGTGCCAGCAGAGTTACAGCGAACACTGAAGCTTTCTTT.

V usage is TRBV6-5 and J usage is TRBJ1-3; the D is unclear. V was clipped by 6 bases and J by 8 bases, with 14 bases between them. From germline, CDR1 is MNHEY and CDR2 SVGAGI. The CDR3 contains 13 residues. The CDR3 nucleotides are TGTGCCAGCAGGAACCCCCTCGCGGACACCATATATTTT. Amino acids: CASRNPLADTIYF.

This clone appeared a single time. CDR3: CASSDPLKAGEKETQYF. DNA for the CDR3: TGTGCCAGCAGCGACCCCCTCAAGGCAGGGGAGAAAGAGACCCAGTACTTC. V is TRBV7-6 and J is TRBJ2-5; possible D gene TRBD1, 6 bases. From germline, CDR1 is SGHVS and CDR2 FNYEAQ. The CDR3 extends over 17 amino acids. The germline V and J ends were trimmed by 5 bases and 3 bases, with 22 bases remaining between them.

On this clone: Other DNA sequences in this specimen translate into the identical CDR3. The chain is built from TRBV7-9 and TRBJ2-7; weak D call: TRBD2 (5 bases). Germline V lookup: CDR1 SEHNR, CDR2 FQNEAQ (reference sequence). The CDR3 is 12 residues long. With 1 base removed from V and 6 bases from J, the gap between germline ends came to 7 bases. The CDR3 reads CASSLVAGEQYF. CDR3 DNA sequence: TGTGCCAGCAGCTTAGTGGCGGGCGAGCAGTACTTC.

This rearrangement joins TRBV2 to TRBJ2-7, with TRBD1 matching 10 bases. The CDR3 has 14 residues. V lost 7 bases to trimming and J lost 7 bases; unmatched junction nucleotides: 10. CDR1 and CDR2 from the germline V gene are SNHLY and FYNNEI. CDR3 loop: CASTRRDRGKEQYF. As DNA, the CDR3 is TGTGCCAGCACCAGAAGGGACAGGGGTAAAGAGCAGTACTTC.